A selection of T cell receptor beta chains follows, all from one sample in a study of precursors of human CD4 cytotoxic T cells. TCRdb called the reads again in MiXCR, with one record for every CDR3 protein. The data contain about 470 distinct CDR3 sequences, about 15% of them singletons. The sequenced sample consisted of memory CD4+ T cells from blood (PBMCs). The source is a human donor in good health. The CDR3 runs from the conserved cysteine through the conserved F or W. Each record gives: J gene, clone size, D gene, V gene, CDR3 length, CDR3 protein, CDR3 DNA. A D gene is named only where the DNA matches it firmly. Size values are once, few and many counts, or a class for expanded clones, and some rows have none.

J: TRBJ2-1
size: .
D: .
V: TRBV7-2
length: 15
CDR3: CASSLGDGSYNEQFF
DNA: TGTGCCAGCAGCTTAGGGGACGGATCCTACAATGAGCAGTTCTTC

J: TRBJ1-4
size: .
D: .
V: TRBV12-3/TRBV12-4
length: 13
CDR3: CATTRSFNEKLFF
DNA: TGTGCCACCACTAGATCCTTTAATGAAAAACTGTTTTTT

J: TRBJ2-5
size: few
D: .
V: TRBV5-1
length: 16
CDR3: CASSLGAQTVGETQYF
DNA: TGCGCCAGCAGCTTGGGAGCTCAGACCGTGGGAGAGACCCAGTACTTC

J: TRBJ2-6
size: few
D: .
V: TRBV15
length: 19
CDR3: CATSRGRIGQGSGANVLTF
DNA: TGTGCCACCAGCAGAGGGCGGATAGGTCAGGGCTCTGGGGCCAACGTCCTGACTTTC

J: TRBJ1-4
size: large
D: .
V: TRBV24-1
length: 10
CDR3: CATVNEKLFF
DNA: TGTGCCACCGTTAATGAAAAACTGTTTTTT

J: TRBJ2-3
size: .
D: .
V: TRBV12-3/TRBV12-4
length: 12
CDR3: CASSGGTDTQYF
DNA: TGTGCCAGCAGTGGGGGCACAGATACGCAGTATTTT

J: TRBJ2-1
size: .
D: .
V: TRBV10-3
length: 16
CDR3: CAISESKARGYNEQFF
DNA: TGTGCCATCAGTGAGTCGAAGGCGCGTGGATACAATGAGCAGTTCTTC

J: TRBJ2-1
size: .
D: TRBD1
V: TRBV5-6
length: 16
CDR3: CASSASGTESYNEQFF
DNA: TGTGCCAGCAGCGCCTCCGGGACAGAGTCCTACAATGAGCAGTTCTTC

J: TRBJ1-1
size: .
D: .
V: TRBV5-5
length: 14
CDR3: CASSSGRRPTEAFF
DNA: TGTGCCAGCAGCTCGGGACGCCGCCCCACTGAAGCTTTCTTT

J: TRBJ2-7
size: few
D: .
V: TRBV7-3
length: 15
CDR3: CASSPSDRISYEQYF
DNA: TGTGCCAGCAGCCCCTCGGACCGGATCTCCTACGAGCAGTACTTC

J: TRBJ2-3
size: large
D: TRBD2
V: TRBV28
length: 17
CDR3: CASSFLFGGRAKDTQYF
DNA: TGTGCCAGCAGTTTTTTATTTGGCGGGAGGGCCAAAGATACGCAGTATTTT